This paragraph covers one T cell receptor beta chain sequence. Germline CDR1 reads LNHDA; CDR2 reads SQIVND (reference sequence). Unmatched junction bases numbered 3, after V lost 4 bases and J lost 4 bases. The CDR3 loop spans 14 amino acids. This specimen belongs to a study of blood T cell repertoires in COVID-19. As originally analysed: For nucleated cells, counts were estimated from reference gene primer amplification. The assay was immunoSEQ multiplex PCR, and TCRdb's table has in-frame clones only and misses some. The V and J calls and clone size are taken from that table; D and trimming were inferred from the DNA. This sample has 150,000 to 200,000 clones; 84% occur once, and the top ten carry 3.2%.

The specimen sequenced was PBMCs or T cells enriched from blood (not recorded which). The V gene is TRBV19, the J gene TRBJ2-1; 8 bases align to TRBD2. This clonotype originated in a woman aged 25 to 39 who had been exposed to COVID-19. For the CDR3, the DNA is TGTGCCAGTAGTACTCGGGGGGGTTACAATGAGCAGTTCTTC. Its translation: CASSTRGGYNEQFF.